The present T cell receptor beta chain was sequenced within a study of tumor and adjacent non-tumor tissue in lung cancer. At the level of the study: The cohort had around eleven adenocarcinoma, a couple of squamous cell and 1 small cell patients. Patients were aged roughly 30 to 76, roughly 9 men and about 5 women, stage I to III.

General study points: Tumor repertoires had a smaller top 100 clone share than normal lung.

Germline V gene lookup returns CDR1 SGHAT and CDR2 FQDESV (reference sequence). The CDR3 sequence is 16 residues long. Germline trimming cut 5 bases from V and 11 bases from J; bases unmatched to any gene: 17. Remarks on this clonotype: Its antigen is currently unknown.

TCRbeta libraries were built with three rounds of nested PCR, modified from ARM-PCR. TCRdb used MiXCR to reprocess the multiplex PCR reads, holding one entry per CDR3 protein. The sample has tens of thousands of distinct CDR3 sequences, roughly 70% seen once. This sample's RNA came from whole unsorted tissue. Donors were chemotherapy-naive, newly diagnosed lung cancer surgical patients in China, August–late 2014. The TCR originated in a man aged 60-69 years with non-small cell lung cancer. The rearrangement uses TRBV11-1 and TRBJ2-1, with TRBD2 matching 8 bases. Sequenced: lung tumor tissue. The CDR3 nucleotides read TGTGCCAGCAGCCTTCGCTCGACTAGCGTGGGACATAAGCAGTTCTTC. It encodes CASSLRSTSVGHKQFF.